These T cell receptor beta chains were read from a single sample in a study of technical replicates of blood from a handful of donors. TCRdb keeps only in-frame clones here, not all; method: immunoSEQ multiplex PCR. Of under 95,000 clones listed, more than 95% are singletons. Sequences were obtained from T cells isolated from PBMCs. Receptors originate from a human donor in good health. Both conserved end residues are part of each CDR3. The order of the fields is V gene, J gene, CDR3 protein.

TRBV4-1,TRBJ2-1,CASSQSVLPPNEQFF
TRBV30,TRBJ1-1,CAWSSTFISSEAFF
TRBV19,TRBJ1-1,CASSWLGTEAFF
TRBV5-1,TRBJ2-3,CASSSMSSGGTDTQYF
TRBV5-4,TRBJ2-7,CASRGHRDSYEQYF
TRBV9,TRBJ2-1,CASSVVGQPAVGEQFF
TRBV5-1,TRBJ2-3,CASSLTSTDTQYF
TRBV19,TRBJ1-2,CASSRGDPNYGYTF
TRBV30,TRBJ2-5,CACTRAGGLTETQYF
TRBV29-1,TRBJ2-3,CSVETSGNPRSTDTQYF
TRBV28,TRBJ1-2,CASSKSAYGYTF
TRBV18,TRBJ1-1,CASSQTVSNTEAFF
TRBV10-1,TRBJ1-2,CASSETGHPYGYTF
TRBV9,TRBJ1-2,CASSIEGQPNYGYTF
TRBV4-1,TRBJ1-5,CASSQPEGQGVVSQHF
TRBV10-1,TRBJ2-3,CASSESETGIDTQYF
TRBV7-9,TRBJ2-1,CASSPGSQEQFF
TRBV5-1,TRBJ2-1,CASSLTSGGSSYNEQFF
TRBV5-1,TRBJ2-5,CASSQNNPGLETQYF
TRBV4-1,TRBJ2-1,CASSPRVGNEQFF
TRBV18,TRBJ2-7,CASARQGLENEQYF
TRBV6-5,TRBJ2-7,CASTFGLSYEQYF
TRBV4-2,TRBJ2-3,CASSLEPSGSSPRTDTQYF
TRBV6-1,TRBJ2-2,CASMQGGIGELFF
TRBV28,TRBJ2-7,CASSRVEQYF
TRBV6-5,TRBJ2-1,CASRRTGLWNEQFF
TRBV6-1,TRBJ2-7,CASSVGTSGREQYF
TRBV6-6,TRBJ1-5,CASSIDRVSIQPQHF
TRBV29-1,TRBJ2-5,CSVVRGSYQETQYF
TRBV27,TRBJ1-5,CASRPMGGSNQPQHF
TRBV28,TRBJ1-5,CASSQDRDTNQPQHF
TRBV5-8,TRBJ1-5,CASAKGERQPQHF
TRBV5-1,TRBJ2-1,CASSPGYEQFF
TRBV7-6,TRBJ2-2,CASSLHGDTGELFF
TRBV7-9,TRBJ2-3,CASSPAAGGLDSTDTQYF
TRBV9,TRBJ2-1,CASSVLAGSNEQFF
TRBV2,TRBJ2-7,CASSESGRGGQYF
TRBV6-4,TRBJ2-2,CASSDSASGDVAGELFF
TRBV10-1,TRBJ2-1,CASKGGGYNEQFF
TRBV5-1,TRBJ2-7,CASSLEDWPSYEQYF
TRBV21-1,TRBJ2-2,CASSKGDSGRALWELFF
TRBV12-5,TRBJ2-7,CASGFLDTYEQYF
TRBV5-5,TRBJ1-6,CASSLAPRGDSPLHF
TRBV7-9,TRBJ2-7,CASSGQYEQYF
TRBV25-1,TRBJ2-1,CATTQQDQISSYNEQFF
TRBV7-9,TRBJ1-2,CASSLSQGAHGYTF
TRBV6-5,TRBJ2-7,CASSHGQGAYEQYF
TRBV2,TRBJ2-5,CARQQGLQETQYF
TRBV7-9,TRBJ1-1,CASSLELVNTEAFF
TRBV2,TRBJ2-3,CASSAGQVYTDTQYF
TRBV7-2,TRBJ2-6,CASSLVAGLNGANVLTF
TRBV6-1,TRBJ1-1,CASSPQDRATEAFF
TRBV15,TRBJ1-2,CATSRDQGTAVTIDGYTF
TRBV6-5,TRBJ2-7,CASRYQGPLGYEQYF
TRBV7-2,TRBJ1-2,CASSFDRGSGYTF
TRBV5-5,TRBJ2-6,CASSLVANSGANVLTF
TRBV29-1,TRBJ1-1,CSVVALIDPPEAFF
TRBV7-9,TRBJ2-4,CASSSSTGIVAKNIQYF
TRBV7-3,TRBJ2-7,CASSPREGEQYF